This TCR beta chain was sequenced in a study of T-cell reconstitution after alpha-beta-depleted transplantation in children. Note on this clonotype: A much larger clone is a single base away; this may be a read error.

Trimming pared 8 bases from V and 0 bases from J, leaving 17 bases between. This CDR3 has 15 amino acids. Preparation of the TCRbeta library used unique molecular identifiers. MiXCR, applied by TCRdb to the PCR reads, yields one record per CDR3 protein. The sample lists more than 250,000 distinct CDR3 sequences; approximately 9.8% were seen once. The receptor was derived from a human donor who donated a stem cell graft to a child with SCID. The specimen comprised PBMCs from the stem cell graft donor, sampled from the stem cell graft. The chain joins TRBV12-3 or TRBV12-4 to TRBJ2-7; D may be TRBD1 or TRBD2 (5 bases each). CDR3 region: CASGASWGISYEQYF. In DNA form, the CDR3 reads TGTGCCAGCGGGGCTAGCTGGGGTATCTCCTACGAGCAGTACTTC.